This T cell receptor (beta chain) was profiled in a study of T cells expressing NK-cell markers (TCRdb year 2020). General notes on the study: Three sorted T-cell subsets (CD3+CD56+NKG2C+, CD3+CD56+NKG2C- and CD3+CD56-NKG2C+) from several donors had their TCR beta-chain repertoires profiled. Among the eight sequenced donors, seven were HCMV-seropositive and one was HCMV-seronegative. All eight donors whose samples were sequenced were randomly selected healthy volunteers, three of them men and five women. The libraries were sequenced on Illumina HiSeq 2000/2500, MiSeq or NextSeq, producing 2 x 150 bp reads. Here is what the overall study found, with its caveats: It remained unclear whether the expanded NKG2C-expressing T cell clones were specific for HCMV antigens. In several donors, the dominant CD3+CD56+NKG2C+ clonotypes ranked among the top 10 CD8+ clonotypes, making up roughly 1.0-7.5% of CD8+ T cells. Those dominant clonotypes were again the most abundant among CD3+CD56-NKG2C+ cells in a few donors, at about 25-60.1%.

As encoded in the germline V gene, CDR1 is SGHRS while CDR2 is YFSETQ. From the cysteine up to the phenylalanine, the CDR3 has a length of 14 residues. The DNA sequence is not available. About this clonotype: It has no known antigen specificity.

A commercial ELISA kit detecting HCMV-specific IgG in serum was used to determine HCMV serostatus. Peripheral blood mononuclear cells were isolated from blood by Ficoll density gradient centrifugation. The run used an Illumina HiSeq 2000. The TCR beta cDNA libraries were made using 5'RACE template switching, a step that added both a universal primer site and unique molecular identifiers. Synthesis of cDNA was primed from the TCR beta constant segment and was followed by two consecutive PCR amplification steps. From the authors' description of their analysis: MIGEC handled demultiplexing of the reads and grouping by UMI, while MiTCR was used to assemble and quantify clonotypes. To exclude erroneous sequences, any TCR cDNA sequence not supported by at least two reads was discarded. The tcR package was used for downstream repertoire analysis, and clonotypes were matched across fractions by CDR3 nucleotide sequence plus V segment. VDJmatch was used to annotate antigen specificity against VDJdb, with one amino acid substitution in CDR3 permitted. After reprocessing by TCRdb, each CDR3 protein sequence is one entry, and no DNA is given. It is TCRdb's table, rather than the study itself, that gives the V and J calls and clone size. The table of this sample itemizes around 550,000 distinct CDR3 sequences. The ten largest clones add up to 3.5% to 4.5% of the sample.

Recombination joined TRBV5-1 with TRBJ2-7; TCRdb reports TRBD2, a call that lacks DNA to check it against. The receptor was derived from a man between 18 and 29 years old in good health. Donor details come from another sample of the same person, matched by shared clones. Sequences were obtained from blood T cells: a sorted CD56 or NKG2C T cell subset, CD4+ or CD8+ T cells, or bulk PBMC T cells (not recorded which). The CDR3 corresponds to CASSFRGGPYEQYF.